The source of this T cell receptor beta chain is a study of CD8+ T cells in alopecia areata. Study in general: Patients in the treated group were given tofacitinib by mouth, 5 to 10 mg twice a day. The study gave tofacitinib for 6 to 18 months, then 6 months off drug.

The sequencing template was cDNA reverse transcribed from extracted RNA. TCRdb's copy holds only in-frame clones and misses some; the assay was immunoSEQ multiplex PCR. The data hold hundreds of thousands of clones, with nearly 60% observed a single time. The CDR3 loop spans 15 amino acids. V was shortened by 0 bases and J by 8 bases, with 14 bases between the two germline ends. Germline assignment: CDR1 MGHRA and CDR2 YSYEKL. Treatment meaning: oral pan-JAK inhibitor, 5-10 mg twice daily. General study points: Amid tofacitinib therapy, many expanded lesional clones stayed present in scalp and blood. Normal skin's resident alphabeta T cells are also sequenced in scalp samples.

About this clone: Antigen specificity is unknown.

The V call is TRBV4-1, the J call TRBJ2-4, with D possibly TRBD1 on 5 matching bases. The TCR was taken from a human donor with alopecia areata. The sample consisted of CD4+ T cells sorted from blood, taken at week 24, from a patient treated with tofacitinib. The CDR3 loop reads CASSQDLWGDDIQYF. For the CDR3, the DNA is TGCGCCAGCAGCCAAGATCTCTGGGGCGATGACATTCAGTACTTC.